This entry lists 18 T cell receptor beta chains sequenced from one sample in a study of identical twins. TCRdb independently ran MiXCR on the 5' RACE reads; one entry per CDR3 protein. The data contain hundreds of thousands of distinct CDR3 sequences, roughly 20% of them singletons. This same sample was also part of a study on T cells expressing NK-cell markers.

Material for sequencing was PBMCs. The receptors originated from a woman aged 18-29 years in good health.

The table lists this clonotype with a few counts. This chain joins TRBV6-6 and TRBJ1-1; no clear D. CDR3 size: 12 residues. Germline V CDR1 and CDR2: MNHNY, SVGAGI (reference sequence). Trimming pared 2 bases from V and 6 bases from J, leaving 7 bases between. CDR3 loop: CASSYILAEAFF. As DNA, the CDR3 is TGTGCCAGCAGTTACATTCTTGCTGAAGCTTTCTTT.

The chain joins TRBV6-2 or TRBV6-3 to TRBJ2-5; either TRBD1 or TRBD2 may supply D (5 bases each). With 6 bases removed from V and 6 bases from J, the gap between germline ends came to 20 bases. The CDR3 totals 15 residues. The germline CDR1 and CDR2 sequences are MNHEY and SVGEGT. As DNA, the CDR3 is TGTGCCAGCAGCAAGGCACGAGGGGACCTCCAGACCCAGTACTTC. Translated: CASSKARGDLQTQYF.

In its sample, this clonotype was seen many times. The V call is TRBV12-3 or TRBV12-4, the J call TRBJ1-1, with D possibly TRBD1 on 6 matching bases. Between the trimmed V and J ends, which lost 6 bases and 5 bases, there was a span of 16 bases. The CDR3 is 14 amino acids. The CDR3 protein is CASSRQESGTEAFF. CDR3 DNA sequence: TGTGCCAGCAGCCGACAGGAGTCTGGGACTGAAGCTTTCTTT.

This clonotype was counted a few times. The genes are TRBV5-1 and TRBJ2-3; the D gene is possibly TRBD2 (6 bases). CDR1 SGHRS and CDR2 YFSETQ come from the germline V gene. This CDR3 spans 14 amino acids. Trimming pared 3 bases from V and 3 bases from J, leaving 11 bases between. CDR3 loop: CASSWGEPTDTQYF. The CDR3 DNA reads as TGCGCCAGCAGCTGGGGGGAGCCAACAGATACGCAGTATTTT.

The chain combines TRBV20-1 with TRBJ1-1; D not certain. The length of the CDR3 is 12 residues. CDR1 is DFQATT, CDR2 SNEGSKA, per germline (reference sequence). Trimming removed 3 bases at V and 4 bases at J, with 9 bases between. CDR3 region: CSASIGGTEAFF. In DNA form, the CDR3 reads TGCAGTGCTAGTATAGGCGGCACTGAAGCTTTCTTT.

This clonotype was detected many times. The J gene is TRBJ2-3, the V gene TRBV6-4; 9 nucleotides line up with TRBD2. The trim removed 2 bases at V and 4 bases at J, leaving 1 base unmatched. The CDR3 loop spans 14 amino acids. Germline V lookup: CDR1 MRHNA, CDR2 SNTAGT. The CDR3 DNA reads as TGTGCCAGCAGTGACGGCGGGGGGGCAGATACGCAGTATTTT. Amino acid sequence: CASSDGGGADTQYF.

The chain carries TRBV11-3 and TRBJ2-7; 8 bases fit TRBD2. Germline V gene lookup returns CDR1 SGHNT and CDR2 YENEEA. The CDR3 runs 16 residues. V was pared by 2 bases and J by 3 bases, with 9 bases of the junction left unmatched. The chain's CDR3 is CASSLPTGGADYEQYF. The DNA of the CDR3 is TGTGCCAGCAGCTTACCTACCGGGGGGGCAGACTACGAGCAGTACTTC.

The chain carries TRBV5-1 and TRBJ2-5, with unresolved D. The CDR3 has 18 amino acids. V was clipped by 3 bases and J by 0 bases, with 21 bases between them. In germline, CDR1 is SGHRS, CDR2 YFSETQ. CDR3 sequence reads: CASSWTQWAQGYQETQYF. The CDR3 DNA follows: TGCGCCAGCAGCTGGACGCAGTGGGCGCAAGGGTACCAAGAGACCCAGTACTTC.

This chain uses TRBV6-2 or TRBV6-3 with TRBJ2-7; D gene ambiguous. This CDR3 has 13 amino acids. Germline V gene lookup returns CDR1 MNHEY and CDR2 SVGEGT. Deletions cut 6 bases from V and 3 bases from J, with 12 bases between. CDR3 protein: CASSPSWGYEQYF. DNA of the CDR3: TGTGCCAGCAGCCCGTCATGGGGCTACGAGCAGTACTTC.

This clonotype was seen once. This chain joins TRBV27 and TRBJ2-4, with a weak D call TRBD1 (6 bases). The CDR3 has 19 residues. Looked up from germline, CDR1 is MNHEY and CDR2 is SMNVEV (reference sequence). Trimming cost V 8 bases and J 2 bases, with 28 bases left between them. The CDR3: CASSLGPTYRAGTKNIQYF. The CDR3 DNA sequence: TGTGCCAGCTCCCTAGGGCCCACGTACAGGGCCGGGACCAAAAACATTCAGTACTTC.

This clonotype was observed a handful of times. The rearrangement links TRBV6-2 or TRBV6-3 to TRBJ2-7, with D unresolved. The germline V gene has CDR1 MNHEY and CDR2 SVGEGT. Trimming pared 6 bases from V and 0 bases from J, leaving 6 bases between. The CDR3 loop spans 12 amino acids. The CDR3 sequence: CASSTFSYEQYF. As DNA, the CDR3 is TGTGCCAGCAGCACCTTCTCCTACGAGCAGTACTTC.

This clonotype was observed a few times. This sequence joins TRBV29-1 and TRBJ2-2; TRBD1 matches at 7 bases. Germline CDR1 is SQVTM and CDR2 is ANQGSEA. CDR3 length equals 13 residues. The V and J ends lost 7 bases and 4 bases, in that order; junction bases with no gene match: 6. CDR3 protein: CSAAAGGTGELFF. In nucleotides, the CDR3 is TGCAGCGCAGCCGCAGGGGGCACCGGGGAGCTGTTTTTT.

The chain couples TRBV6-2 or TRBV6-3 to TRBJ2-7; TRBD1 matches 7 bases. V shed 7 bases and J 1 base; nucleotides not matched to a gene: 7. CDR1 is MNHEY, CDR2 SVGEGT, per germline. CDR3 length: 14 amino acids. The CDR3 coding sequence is TGTGCCAGCACTCGACAGGGTCAATCCTACGAGCAGTACTTC. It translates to CASTRQGQSYEQYF.

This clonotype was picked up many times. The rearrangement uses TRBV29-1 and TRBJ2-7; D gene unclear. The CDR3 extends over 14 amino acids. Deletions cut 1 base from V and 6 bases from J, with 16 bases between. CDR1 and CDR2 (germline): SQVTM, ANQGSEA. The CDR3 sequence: CSVEVGPWAGEQYF. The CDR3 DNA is TGCAGCGTTGAAGTCGGACCGTGGGCTGGCGAGCAGTACTTC.

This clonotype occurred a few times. The CDR3: CASSLKVSLYEQYF. The CDR3, as DNA: TGTGCCAGCAGTTTAAAGGTCAGTCTCTACGAGCAGTACTTC. The V and J genes are TRBV12-3 or TRBV12-4 and TRBJ2-7; D gene ambiguous. Trimming cost V 2 bases and J 3 bases, with 11 bases left between them. The length of the CDR3 is 14 residues.

The CDR3 sequence is CASRLAGGFTDTQYF. CDR3 sequence (DNA): TGCGCCAGCAGACTAGCGGGAGGGTTCACAGATACGCAGTATTTT. The chain couples TRBV5-1 to TRBJ2-3; TRBD2 matches 13 bases. Germline V CDR1 and CDR2: SGHRS, YFSETQ. This CDR3 has 15 amino acids. With 5 bases clipped from V and 2 bases from J, the junction kept 2 bases outside the gene matches.

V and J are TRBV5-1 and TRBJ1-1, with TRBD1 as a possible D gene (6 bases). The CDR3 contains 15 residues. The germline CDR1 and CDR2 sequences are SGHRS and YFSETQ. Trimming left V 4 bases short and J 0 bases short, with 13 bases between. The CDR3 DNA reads TGCGCCAGCAGCGTGGACAGCGGGATGAACACTGAAGCTTTCTTT. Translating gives CASSVDSGMNTEAFF.

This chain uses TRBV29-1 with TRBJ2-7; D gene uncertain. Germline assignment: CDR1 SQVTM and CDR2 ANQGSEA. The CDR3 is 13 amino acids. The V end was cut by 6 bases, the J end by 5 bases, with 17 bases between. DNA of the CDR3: TGCAGCGTCGGTAACACTTTTAGCCACGAGCAGTACTTC. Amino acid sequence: CSVGNTFSHEQYF.